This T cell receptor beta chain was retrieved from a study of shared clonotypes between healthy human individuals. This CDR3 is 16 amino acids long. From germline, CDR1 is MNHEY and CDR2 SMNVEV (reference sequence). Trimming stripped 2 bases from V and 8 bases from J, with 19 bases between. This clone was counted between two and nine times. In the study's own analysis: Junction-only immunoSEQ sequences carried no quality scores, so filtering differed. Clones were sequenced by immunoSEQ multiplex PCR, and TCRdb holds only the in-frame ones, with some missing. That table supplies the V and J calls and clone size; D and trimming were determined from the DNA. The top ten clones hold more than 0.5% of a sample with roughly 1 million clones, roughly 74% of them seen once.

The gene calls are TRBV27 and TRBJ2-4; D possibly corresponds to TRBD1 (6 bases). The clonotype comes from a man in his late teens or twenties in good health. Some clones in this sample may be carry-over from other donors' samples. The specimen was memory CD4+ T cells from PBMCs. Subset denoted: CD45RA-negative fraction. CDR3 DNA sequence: TGTGCCAGCAGTTTAGGGGGCAGGGTCAGTGGGGACATTCAGTACTTC. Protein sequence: CASSLGGRVSGDIQYF.